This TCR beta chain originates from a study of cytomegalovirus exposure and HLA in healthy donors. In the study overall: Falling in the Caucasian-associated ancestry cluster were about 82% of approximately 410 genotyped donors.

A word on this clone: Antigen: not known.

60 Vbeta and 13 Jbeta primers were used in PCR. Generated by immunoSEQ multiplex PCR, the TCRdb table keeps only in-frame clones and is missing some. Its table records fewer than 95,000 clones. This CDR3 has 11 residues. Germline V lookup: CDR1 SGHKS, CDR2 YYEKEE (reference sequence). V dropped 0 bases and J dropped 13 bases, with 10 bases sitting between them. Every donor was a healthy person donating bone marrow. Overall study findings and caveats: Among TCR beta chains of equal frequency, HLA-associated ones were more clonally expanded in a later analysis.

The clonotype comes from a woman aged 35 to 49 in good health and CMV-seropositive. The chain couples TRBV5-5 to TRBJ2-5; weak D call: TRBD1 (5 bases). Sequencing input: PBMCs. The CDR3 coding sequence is TGTGCCAGCAGCTTGGGACAGACTGTGTACTTC. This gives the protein CASSLGQTVYF.